This TCR beta chain was retrieved from a study of CD4 T cells in relation to SARS-CoV-2 and coronaviruses. Study-level information: TCR beta CDR3s were sequenced after approximately 9-day antigen culture of PBMCs. Negative control cultures got HIV-1 Nef peptides or no peptide.

Produced via immunoSEQ multiplex PCR; TCRdb's table is partial and in-frame only. The repertoire consists of tens of thousands of clones, with over 60% occurring once and the leading ten covering roughly 22%. Turning to this clone: Its antigen remains unidentified.

Before the COVID-19 pandemic, during about 2010-2018, CD4+ T cells were taken from unexposed donors. CD4+ T cells were isolated from the cells after about ten days of culture. This CDR3 region has 14 residues. Trimming at V came to 7 bases and at J to 0 bases, leaving 3 bases not matched to a gene. Per germline, CDR1 SNHLY and CDR2 FYNNEI. The J gene is TRBJ2-3, the V gene TRBV2; 8 nucleotides agree with TRBD2. Material: CD4+ T cells from PBMCs, cultured in vitro. This sequence originates from a human donor in good health. As DNA, the CDR3 is TGTGCCAGCAAAGCGGGGGTGAGCACAGATACGCAGTATTTT. The encoded protein is CASKAGVSTDTQYF.